Sequencing of this T cell receptor beta chain was carried out in a study of glioma-infiltrating T cells after dendritic cell vaccination. Study-level background: Patients received three intradermal dendritic cell vaccine injections at biweekly intervals.

General study results and limits: Longer survival after dendritic cell vaccination followed higher pretreatment TIL content.

On this clone itself: The antigen is undetermined.

Selection required adequate fresh-frozen tumor tissue plus more than two years' survival data. Primers: 60 V beta forward and 13 J beta reverse. The protocol was immunoSEQ multiplex PCR, while the TCRdb copy is restricted to in-frame clones and leaves out a portion. Among fewer than 85,000 clones listed, roughly four fifths were seen once. The CDR3 contains 15 residues. Germline values: CDR1 SGHTA, CDR2 FQGNSA. V gave up 5 bases and J gave up 4 bases; unmatched junction bases: 8. This clonotype was sampled from a human donor with glioblastoma. The source material was blood, sampled before dendritic cell vaccination. This chain connects TRBV7-2 to TRBJ2-3; 8 positions match TRBD2. The CDR3 here is CASSPSGSVPDTQYF. In nucleotides, the CDR3 is TGTGCCAGCAGCCCAAGCGGGAGTGTGCCAGATACGCAGTATTTT.